This passage covers 13 T cell receptor beta chains from one sample sequenced in a study of graft-versus-host responses after intestinal transplantation. Grafts had their tissue processed, releasing intraepithelial and lamina propria lymphocytes. The method was immunoSEQ multiplex PCR; TCRdb's version includes in-frame clones alone and lacks a portion of them. The repertoire consists of about 63,000 clones, with approximately 91% occurring once and the leading ten covering over 1.5%. Sequencing was performed on ileum tissue, taken about 350 days after transplant. The receptors derive from a human patient who received an intestinal transplant, so some T cells may come from the graft donor.

This rearrangement joins TRBV6-4 to TRBJ2-7; 7 bases match TRBD2. The J segment lost 7 bases and the V segment lost 6 bases, leaving 6 bases of the junction unmatched. Per germline, CDR1 MRHNA and CDR2 SNTAGT. The CDR3 is 12 amino acids. CDR3 in amino acids: CASRLAHGEQYF. The DNA of the CDR3 is TGTGCCAGCAGACTAGCGCATGGGGAGCAGTACTTC.

Points on this clone: Distinct nucleotide sequences in the sample also encode this CDR3. The chain joins TRBV9 to TRBJ2-3; 7 bases agree with TRBD2. Germline values: CDR1 SGDLS, CDR2 YYNGEE. Trimming removed 3 bases from V and 10 bases from J; junction bases left unmatched: 5. The CDR3 is 12 residues long. As DNA, the CDR3 is TGTGCCAGCAGCGGGACTAGAGGGGCGCAGTATTTT. Protein: CASSGTRGAQYF.

CDR3 loop: CASSQGTGEGTGELFF. The CDR3 region has the DNA TGTGCCAGCAGCCAGGGGACAGGGGAAGGTACCGGGGAGCTGTTTTTT. The chain couples TRBV7-8 to TRBJ2-2; 10 bases match TRBD1. The junction had 8 bases not matched to a gene; V was cut back by 5 bases and J by 5 bases. The CDR3 runs to 16 residues. CDR1 and CDR2 (germline): SGHVS, FQNEAQ.

The V gene is TRBV11-2, the J gene TRBJ2-2; TRBD2 matches at 9 bases. After removal of 5 bases from V and 4 bases from J, the junction contained 8 bases not matched to a gene. Germline V gene data show CDR1 as SGHAT and CDR2 as FQNNGV. The CDR3 covers 16 residues. CDR3 in amino acids: CASSLLAGLSTGELFF. The CDR3 nucleotides are TGTGCCAGCAGCCTCCTAGCGGGGCTGAGCACCGGGGAGCTGTTTTTT.

The chain has TRBV5-1 and TRBJ1-2; no firm D call. This CDR3 is 16 amino acids long. Per the germline V gene, CDR1 is SGHRS and CDR2 is YFSETQ. With 1 base removed from V and 3 bases from J, the gap between germline ends came to 16 bases. The CDR3 sequence: CASSLSSPAADYGYTF. The CDR3 DNA reads as TGCGCCAGCAGCTTGAGTTCCCCGGCAGCCGACTATGGCTACACCTTC.

The CDR3 bases are TGCGCCAGCAGCCAAGGGATGAACACCGGGGAGCTGTTTTTT. Translated, it gives CASSQGMNTGELFF. The rearrangement links TRBV4-1 to TRBJ2-2; no definite D call. This CDR3 spans 14 amino acids. Deletions cut 1 base from V and 1 base from J, with 4 bases between. Germline V gene lookup returns CDR1 MGHRA and CDR2 YSYEKL.

The chain recombines TRBV28 with TRBJ2-7; D is perhaps TRBD2 (5 bases). V lost 5 bases and J lost 3, with 17 bases in between. Germline CDR1 is MDHEN and CDR2 is SYDVKM. The CDR3 loop spans 15 amino acids. CDR3 nucleotides: TGTGCCAGCAGTAGTGGCAAAACTAGGATCTACGAGCAGTACTTC. It encodes CASSSGKTRIYEQYF.

This chain links TRBV25-1 with TRBJ1-3; D unresolved. Germline CDR1 reads MGHDK; CDR2 reads SYGVNS. The length of the CDR3 is 12 residues. V was trimmed by 3 bases and J by 7 bases, leaving 7 bases between them. The CDR3 bases are TGTGCCAGCAGTGATATGGGGAACACCATATATTTT. Protein sequence: CASSDMGNTIYF.

The chain carries TRBV6-1 and TRBJ1-1; D gene ambiguous. CDR3 length equals 14 residues. V dropped 2 bases and J dropped 0 bases, with 7 bases sitting between them. Germline V lookup: CDR1 MNHNS, CDR2 SASEGT. The CDR3 loop is CASSERILNTEAFF. DNA of the CDR3: TGTGCCAGCAGTGAACGAATACTGAACACTGAAGCTTTCTTT.

The gene calls are TRBV2 and TRBJ2-5; 8 bases agree with TRBD2. The germline V gene has CDR1 SNHLY and CDR2 FYNNEI. With V trimmed by 4 bases and J by 5 bases, 6 bases remained unmatched. There are 14 residues in the CDR3. CDR3 sequence reads: CASSGTGGGETQYF. CDR3 bases: TGTGCCAGCAGTGGGACTGGCGGGGGGGAGACCCAGTACTTC.

CDR3 loop: CASRFGTSADTQYF. Written as DNA, the CDR3 is TGTGCCAGCAGGTTCGGGACTAGCGCCGATACGCAGTATTTT. The chain is built from TRBV7-3 and TRBJ2-3; TRBD2 agrees at 10 bases. The J segment lost 6 bases and the V segment lost 6 bases, leaving 6 bases of the junction unmatched. Germline assignment: CDR1 SGHTA and CDR2 FQGTGA. The CDR3 spans 14 residues.

This chain joins TRBV6-6 and TRBJ1-1; a possible D gene is TRBD1 (6 bases). V was shortened by 7 bases and J by 5 bases, with 11 bases between the two germline ends. The CDR3 runs 12 residues. Looked up from germline, CDR1 is MNHNY and CDR2 is SVGAGI (reference sequence). The CDR3 protein is CASKTGQTEAFF. DNA for the CDR3: TGTGCCAGCAAGACAGGTCAGACTGAAGCTTTCTTT.

The chain combines TRBV5-1 with TRBJ1-1; TRBD1 agrees at 8 bases. V lost 0 bases and J lost 7; bases outside the gene matches: 14. CDR3 size: 17 residues. Germline CDR1 reads SGHRS; CDR2 reads YFSETQ. The CDR3 region has the DNA TGCGCCAGCAGCTTGGTCGGGGCAGGGGGCGTTTTGGGTGAAGCTTTCTTT. It encodes CASSLVGAGGVLGEAFF.